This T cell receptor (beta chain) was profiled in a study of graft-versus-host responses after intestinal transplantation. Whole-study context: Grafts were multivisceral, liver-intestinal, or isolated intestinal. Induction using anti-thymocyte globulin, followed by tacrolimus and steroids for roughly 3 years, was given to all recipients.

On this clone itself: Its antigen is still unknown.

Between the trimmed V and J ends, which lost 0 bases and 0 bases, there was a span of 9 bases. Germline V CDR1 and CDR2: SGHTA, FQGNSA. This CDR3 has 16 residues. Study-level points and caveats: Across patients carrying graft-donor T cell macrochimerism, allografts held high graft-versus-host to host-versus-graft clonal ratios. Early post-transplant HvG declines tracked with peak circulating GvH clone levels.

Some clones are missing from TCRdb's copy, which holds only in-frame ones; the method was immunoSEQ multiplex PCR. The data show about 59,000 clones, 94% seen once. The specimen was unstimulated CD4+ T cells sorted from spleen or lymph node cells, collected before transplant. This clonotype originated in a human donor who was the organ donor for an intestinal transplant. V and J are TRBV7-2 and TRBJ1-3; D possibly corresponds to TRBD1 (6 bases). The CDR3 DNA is TGTGCCAGCAGCTTAGCCCAGGGGCTCTCTGGAAACACCATATATTTT. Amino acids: CASSLAQGLSGNTIYF.